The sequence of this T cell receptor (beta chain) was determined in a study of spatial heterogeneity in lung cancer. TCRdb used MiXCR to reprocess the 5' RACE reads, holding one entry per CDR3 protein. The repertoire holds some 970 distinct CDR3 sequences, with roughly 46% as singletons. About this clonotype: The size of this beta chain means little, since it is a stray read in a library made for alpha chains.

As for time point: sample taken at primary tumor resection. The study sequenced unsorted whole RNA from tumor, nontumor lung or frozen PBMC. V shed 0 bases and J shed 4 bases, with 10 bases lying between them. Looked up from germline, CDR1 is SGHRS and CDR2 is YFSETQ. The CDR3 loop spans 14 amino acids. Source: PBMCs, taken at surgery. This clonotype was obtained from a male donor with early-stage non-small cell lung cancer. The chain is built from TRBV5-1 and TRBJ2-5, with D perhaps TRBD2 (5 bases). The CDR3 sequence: CASSLATGVETQYF. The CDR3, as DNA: TGCGCCAGCAGCTTGGCTACCGGGGTAGAGACCCAGTACTTC.